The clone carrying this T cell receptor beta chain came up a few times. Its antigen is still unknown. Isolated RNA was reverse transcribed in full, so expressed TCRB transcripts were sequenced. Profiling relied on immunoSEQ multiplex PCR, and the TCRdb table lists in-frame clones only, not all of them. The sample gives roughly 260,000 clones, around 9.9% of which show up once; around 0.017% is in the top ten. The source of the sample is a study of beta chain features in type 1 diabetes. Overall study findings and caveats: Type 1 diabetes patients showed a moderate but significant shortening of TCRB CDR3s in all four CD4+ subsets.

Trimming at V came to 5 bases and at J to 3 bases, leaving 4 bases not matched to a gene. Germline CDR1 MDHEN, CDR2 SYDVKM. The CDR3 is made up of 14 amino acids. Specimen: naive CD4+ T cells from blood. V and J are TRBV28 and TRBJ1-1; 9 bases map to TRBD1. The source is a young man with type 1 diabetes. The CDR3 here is CASSSGTGHTEAFF. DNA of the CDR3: TGTGCCAGCAGTAGTGGGACAGGGCACACTGAAGCTTTCTTT. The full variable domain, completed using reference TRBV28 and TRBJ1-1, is DVKVTQSSRYLVKRTGEKVFLECVQDMDHENMFWYRQDPGLGLRLIYFSYDVKMKEKGDIPEGYSVSREKKERFSLILESASTNQTSMYLCASSSGTGHTEAFFGQGTRLTVV.